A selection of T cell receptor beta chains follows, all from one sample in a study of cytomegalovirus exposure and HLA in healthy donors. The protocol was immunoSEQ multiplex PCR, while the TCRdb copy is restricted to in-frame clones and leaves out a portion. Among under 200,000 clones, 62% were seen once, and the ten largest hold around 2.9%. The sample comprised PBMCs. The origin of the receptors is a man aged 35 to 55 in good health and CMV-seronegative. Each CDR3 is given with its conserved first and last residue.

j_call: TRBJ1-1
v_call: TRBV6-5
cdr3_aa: CASSFGQRLSTEAFF

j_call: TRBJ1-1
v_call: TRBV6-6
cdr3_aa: CASREGRFTEAFF

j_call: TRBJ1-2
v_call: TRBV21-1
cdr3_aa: CAGSRLPRRLCGYTF

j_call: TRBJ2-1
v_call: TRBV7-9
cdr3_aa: CSSSLGASLDDEQFF

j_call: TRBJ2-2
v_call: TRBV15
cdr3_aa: CATSRGIFDRPKAGELFF

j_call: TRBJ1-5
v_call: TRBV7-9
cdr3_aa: CASKPLTQGFSNQPQHF

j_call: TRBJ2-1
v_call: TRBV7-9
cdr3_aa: CASSPGLADNEQFF

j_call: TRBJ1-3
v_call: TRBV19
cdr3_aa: CASSVGQTNSGNTIYF

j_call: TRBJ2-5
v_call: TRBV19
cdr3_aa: CASRPLGGVQETQYF

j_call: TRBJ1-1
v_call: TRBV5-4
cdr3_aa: CASSPTGGFDTEAFF

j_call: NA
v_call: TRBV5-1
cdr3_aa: CASSLQGEIYGEQYF

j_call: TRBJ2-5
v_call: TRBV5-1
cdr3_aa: CASSLENRVMETQYF

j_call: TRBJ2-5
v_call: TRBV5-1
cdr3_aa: CASSPLAGSNGETQYF

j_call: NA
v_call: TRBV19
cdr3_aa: CACSGQVFGEQYF

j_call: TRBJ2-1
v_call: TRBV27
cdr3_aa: CASSSGVGTYNEQFF

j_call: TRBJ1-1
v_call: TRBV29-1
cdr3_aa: CSVPSNPAGLLTEAFF

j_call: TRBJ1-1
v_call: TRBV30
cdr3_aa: CAWSRRGGMNTEAFF

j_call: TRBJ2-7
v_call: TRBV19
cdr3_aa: CAWVGRARDEQYF

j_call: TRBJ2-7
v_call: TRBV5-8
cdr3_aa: CASGGAQFYEQYF

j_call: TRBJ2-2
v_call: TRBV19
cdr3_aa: CASSIVSGKVPNTGELFF

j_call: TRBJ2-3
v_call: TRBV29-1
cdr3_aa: CSVTTGTDTQYF

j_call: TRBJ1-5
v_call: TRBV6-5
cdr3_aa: CASRTTENSNQPQHF

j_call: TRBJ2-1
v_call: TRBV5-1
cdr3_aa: CASSLDRVFYNEQFF